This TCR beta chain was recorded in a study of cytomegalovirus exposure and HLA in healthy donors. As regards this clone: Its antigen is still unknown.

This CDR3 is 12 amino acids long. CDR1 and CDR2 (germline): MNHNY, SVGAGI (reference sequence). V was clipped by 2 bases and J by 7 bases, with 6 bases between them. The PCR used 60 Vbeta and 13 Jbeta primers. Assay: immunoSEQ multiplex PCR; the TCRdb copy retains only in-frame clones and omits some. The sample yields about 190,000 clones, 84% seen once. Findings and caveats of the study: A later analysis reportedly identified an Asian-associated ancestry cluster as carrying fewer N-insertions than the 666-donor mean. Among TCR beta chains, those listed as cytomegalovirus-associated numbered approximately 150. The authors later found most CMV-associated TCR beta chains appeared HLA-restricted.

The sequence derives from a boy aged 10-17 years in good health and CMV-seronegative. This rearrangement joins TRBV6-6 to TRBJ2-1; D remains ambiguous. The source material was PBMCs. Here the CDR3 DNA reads TGTGCCAGCAGTTACGCGGCAAATGAGCAGTTCTTC. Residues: CASSYAANEQFF.